Presented here are 10 T cell receptor beta chains from one specimen sequenced in a study of shared clonotypes between healthy human individuals. Repertoires were generated with immunoSEQ multiplex PCR, while TCRdb's copy carries only in-frame clones and drops some. The data show about 820,000 clones, around 92% seen once. The naive CD8 subset, CD45RO-negative cells positively selected for CCR7, excluded terminally differentiated effector memory CD45RA+ cells. Source material: naive CD8+ T cells sorted from blood. These receptors all come from a man aged 30 to 45 in good health.

This clone was picked up a small number of times. Within the sample, other DNA sequences also encode this same CDR3. The chain joins TRBV27 to TRBJ2-7; maybe TRBD1 (5 bases). Germline V gives CDR1 MNHEY, CDR2 SMNVEV (reference sequence). The CDR3 sequence is 13 residues long. Trimming shortened V by 0 bases and J by 3 bases, and 6 bases separated the two germline ends. CDR3 sequence (DNA): TGTGCCAGCAGTTTATCTAGGGGCTACGAGCAGTACTTC. It is translated as CASSLSRGYEQYF.

The chain is built from TRBV27 and TRBJ2-7, with 13 bases identical to TRBD2. This CDR3 has 22 residues. The germline CDR1 and CDR2 sequences are MNHEY and SMNVEV (reference sequence). The trim removed 4 bases at V and 1 base at J, leaving 22 bases unmatched. CDR3 in DNA: TGTGCCAGCAGTTCTGGACCTCAAGGGGGACTAGCGGGGAGGTACCCATCCTACGAGCAGTACTTC. Encoded protein: CASSSGPQGGLAGRYPSYEQYF.

The V and J genes are TRBV9 and TRBJ1-1; perhaps TRBD1 as D (5 bases). Germline V gene sequence: CDR1 SGDLS, CDR2 YYNGEE. This CDR3 has 13 amino acids. Deletions cut 3 bases from V and 5 bases from J, with 11 bases between. CDR3 nucleotides: TGTGCCAGCAGCGCGGCGGGACTTACTGAAGCTTTCTTT. Its protein product is CASSAAGLTEAFF.

V usage is TRBV10-3 and J usage is TRBJ2-7, with D tentatively TRBD1 (5 bases). The CDR3 totals 15 residues. The ends were cut back, 0 bases at V and 2 bases at J, with 11 bases in the middle. The germline gives CDR1 ENHRY, CDR2 SYGVKD. The CDR3 here is CAISESVGHTYEQYF. The CDR3 DNA reads TGTGCCATCAGTGAGTCGGTCGGACACACCTACGAGCAGTACTTC.

The V gene is TRBV9, the J gene TRBJ2-1, with unresolved D. V was pared by 4 bases and J by 0 bases, with 14 bases between. Per germline, CDR1 SGDLS and CDR2 YYNGEE. This CDR3 is 16 amino acids long. The CDR3 nucleotides are TGTGCCAGCAGCCCCCCCCCGTCGAGCTCCTACAATGAGCAGTTCTTC. It specifies CASSPPPSSSYNEQFF. The full variable domain, in which reference TRBV9 and TRBJ2-1 provide the parts outside the CDR3, is DSGVTQTPKHLITATGQRVTLRCSPRSGDLSVYWYQQSLDQGLQFLIQYYNGEERAKGNILERFSAQQFPDLHSELNLSSLELGDSALYFCASSPPPSSSYNEQFFGPGTRLTVL.

This chain uses TRBV4-1 with TRBJ1-1; D remains unclear. The CDR3 contains 15 residues. The V end lost 1 base, the J end lost 6 bases, and 15 bases lay between the germline ends. Germline values: CDR1 MGHRA, CDR2 YSYEKL. As DNA, the CDR3 is TGCGCCAGCAGCCAAGGGAACCGTCGGTATTCTGAAGCTTTCTTT. Translation: CASSQGNRRYSEAFF.

The CDR3 bases are TGTGCCAGCAGCTATGACGGTTTAGCGGGCTCCTACAATGAGCAGTTCTTC. The encoded protein is CASSYDGLAGSYNEQFF. This chain links TRBV11-2 with TRBJ2-1; the match to TRBD2 covers 7 bases. The CDR3 loop spans 17 amino acids. Germline CDR1 and CDR2: SGHAT and FQNNGV. V shed 4 bases, J shed 0 bases, and the junction held 9 bases outside the gene matches.

This chain connects TRBV7-2 to TRBJ2-4; TRBD2 matches 14 bases. Unmatched junction bases numbered 0, after V lost 1 base and J lost 1 base. CDR1 and CDR2 (germline): SGHTA, FQGNSA. The CDR3 is 17 residues long. This CDR3 reads CASSLGTSGRAKNIQYF. CDR3 bases: TGTGCCAGCAGCTTAGGGACTAGCGGGAGGGCCAAAAACATTCAGTACTTC.

V gene TRBV28 combines with J gene TRBJ2-3; a possible D gene is TRBD1 (7 bases). This CDR3 has 13 amino acids. Germline CDR1 is MDHEN and CDR2 is SYDVKM. Trimming stripped 10 bases from V and 0 bases from J, with 11 bases between. The CDR3 loop is CATGGQSTDTQYF. DNA of the CDR3: TGTGCCACCGGGGGACAGAGCACAGATACGCAGTATTTT.

The J gene is TRBJ2-7, the V gene TRBV30, with TRBD1 matching 10 bases. The CDR3 is 14 residues long. Germline trimming cut 3 bases from V and 2 bases from J; bases unmatched to any gene: 4. Germline CDR1 GTSNPN, CDR2 SVGIG (reference sequence). The CDR3 DNA follows: TGTGCCTGGAGCCCGGGGACAGGGGCCTACGAGCAGTACTTC. It codes for CAWSPGTGAYEQYF.